This T cell receptor (beta chain) was recorded in a study of blood T cell repertoires in COVID-19. V lost 6 bases and J lost 3, with 9 bases in between. CDR3 length equals 13 residues. The germline CDR1 and CDR2 sequences are SEHNR and FQNEAQ (reference sequence). The table came from immunoSEQ multiplex PCR; TCRdb's copy has only in-frame clones and leaves some out. The sample consists of tens of thousands of clones, under 90% of them appearing once. This clonotype was obtained from a man between 65 and 85 years old with active COVID-19. This sequence joins TRBV7-9 and TRBJ1-3, with D perhaps TRBD1 (5 bases). Sequenced material: peripheral blood. The CDR3 region has the DNA TGTGCCAGCAGTCGCAGGGATGGAAACACCATATATTTT. This gives the protein CASSRRDGNTIYF.